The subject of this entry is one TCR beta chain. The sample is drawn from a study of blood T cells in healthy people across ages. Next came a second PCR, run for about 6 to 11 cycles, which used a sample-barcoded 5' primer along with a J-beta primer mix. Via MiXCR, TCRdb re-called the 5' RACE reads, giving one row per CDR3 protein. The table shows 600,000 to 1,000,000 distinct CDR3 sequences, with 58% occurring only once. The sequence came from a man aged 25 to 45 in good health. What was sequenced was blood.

The CDR3 DNA sequence: TGCAGTGCTCTCGGGACAGGTCGGTCCTACGAGCAGTACTTC. It yields the protein CSALGTGRSYEQYF. This chain uses TRBV20-1 with TRBJ2-7, with TRBD1 matching over 8 bases. The CDR3 has 14 residues. The germline V gene has CDR1 DFQATT and CDR2 SNEGSKA (reference sequence). The V and J ends lost 5 bases and 1 base, in that order; junction bases with no gene match: 7.